The rows below give T cell receptor beta chains drawn from one sample of a study of OX40 agonist ivuxolimab in advanced cancers. Profiled with immunoSEQ multiplex PCR; TCRdb holds only in-frame clones, not every one. The table records approximately 110,000 clones, 85% to 95% of them present only once. Here the sequenced sample was CD4+ or CD8+ T cells sorted from blood, taken in a trial of the OX40 agonist ivuxolimab. Every receptor here comes from an adult with an advanced solid tumor such as melanoma, head and neck, liver or kidney cancer. Each CDR3 is given with its conserved first and last residue. The D gene is left open where the match is weak. The listing skips clone size in some rows; elsewhere it reads once, few, many or a size class.

TRBV7-9	TRBJ1-2	-	-	TGTGCCAGCAGCCCTACGAGTCAGGGGAGAGACTATGGCTACACCTTC	CASSPTSQGRDYGYTF
TRBV7-2	TRBJ1-3	-	-	TGTGCCAGCAGCTTAGGTTCCTCTGGAAACACCATATATTTT	CASSLGSSGNTIYF
TRBV18	TRBJ1-1	-	-	TGTGCCAGCTCACCACGGACAGACTGGAACGGTGAAGCTTTCTTT	CASSPRTDWNGEAFF
TRBV6-1	TRBJ1-1	-	-	TGTGCCAGCAGTGAACAGGGCGCTGAAGCTTTCTTT	CASSEQGAEAFF
TRBV7-9	TRBJ2-2	TRBD1	-	TGTGCCAGCAGCTTATACGGGACAGGGGATTACACCGGGGAGCTGTTTTTT	CASSLYGTGDYTGELFF
TRBV7-3	TRBJ1-4	-	-	TGTGCCAGCAGCTCCCTAGGCCGGTCGGTACAGGCCATATGTGCAACTAATGAAAAACTGTTTTTT	CASSSLGRSVQAICATNEKLFF
TRBV7-2	TRBJ1-5	-	-	TGTGCCAGCAGCTTACGCGGAGGGGGCAATCAGCCCCAGCATTTT	CASSLRGGGNQPQHF
TRBV7-7	TRBJ1-4	-	-	TGTGCTAGCAGCTTAGGACAGACAACTAATGAAAAACTGTTTTTT	CASSLGQTTNEKLFF
TRBV7-3	TRBJ2-5	TRBD1	-	TGTGCCAGCAGCCCTGGTGGACAGGGATTAGAGACCCAGTACTTC	CASSPGGQGLETQYF
TRBV30	TRBJ1-1	-	-	TGTGCCTGGCATGAAATAGGCACTGAAGCTTTCTTT	CAWHEIGTEAFF
TRBV5-1	TRBJ2-7	TRBD2	-	TGCGCCAGCAGCTCCGGGACTAGCGGTCCCTACGAGCAGTACTTC	CASSSGTSGPYEQYF
TRBV10-3	TRBJ2-6	-	-	TGTGCCATCAGTGCCGGGTCTAGCTCTGGGGCCAACGTCCTGACTTTC	CAISAGSSSGANVLTF
TRBV28	TRBJ2-5	-	-	TGTGCCAGCACCTATGCCAGGGAATTGAGGCAAGAGACCCAGTACTTC	CASTYARELRQETQYF
TRBV11-1	TRBJ1-1	-	-	TGTGCCAGCAGCAACGCAGGAGCTGAAGCTTTCTTT	CASSNAGAEAFF
TRBV5-1	TRBJ1-3	TRBD1	-	TGCGCCAGCAGCAACGGACAGGGGGCTTATTCTGGAAACACCATATATTTT	CASSNGQGAYSGNTIYF
TRBV28	TRBJ1-2	-	-	TGTGCCAGCAGCTCCACAGTGCCTCGGAGCTACACCTTC	CASSSTVPRSYTF
TRBV5-6	TRBJ2-2	TRBD1	once	TGTGCCAGCAGCAGGAGCCGGGACAGGGGGCTCGGGGAGCTGTTTTTT	CASSRSRDRGLGELFF
TRBV15	TRBJ2-5	-	-	TGTGCCACCAGCAGGGACGTAGATGTGGAGACCCAGTACTTC	CATSRDVDVETQYF
TRBV4-1	TRBJ1-4	-	-	TGCGCCAGCAGCCAATTTTCGACAGCAACTAATGAAAAACTGTTTTTT	CASSQFSTATNEKLFF
TRBV6-6	TRBJ2-7	TRBD2	-	TGTGCCAGCAGTTCCGGACTAGCGGGAGTCGAGCAGTACTTC	CASSSGLAGVEQYF
TRBV30	TRBJ2-1	-	-	TGTGCCTGGACTCCCATAGCGGCTCCTTTTGACAATGAGCAGTTCTTC	CAWTPIAAPFDNEQFF
TRBV9	TRBJ1-2	TRBD1	-	TGTGCCAGCAGCGGAAATACAGGGGCCGCCAACTATGGCTACACCTTC	CASSGNTGAANYGYTF
TRBV7-2	TRBJ1-3	-	-	TGTGCCAGCCGCCAGGGTATAAGCTCTGGAAACACCATATATTTT	CASRQGISSGNTIYF
TRBV15	TRBJ2-7	-	-	TGTGCCACCAGCAGAGATCTTGGGACCTACGAGCAGTACTTC	CATSRDLGTYEQYF
TRBV7-9	TRBJ1-1	-	-	TGTGCCAGCAGCCTGGCGAGGGGAGGTGGTAACACTGAAGCTTTCTTT	CASSLARGGGNTEAFF